The rows below give T cell receptor beta chains drawn from one sample of a study of T cells in Graves' hyperthyroidism and ophthalmopathy. Each CDR3 protein gets one entry after TCRdb re-called the multiplex PCR reads with MiXCR. Seen here are fewer than 700,000 distinct CDR3 sequences, 15% to 20% observed once, and the top ten hold around 4%. Source material: blood. Source of these receptors: a woman aged 25 to 39 with Graves' hyperthyroidism. The CDR3 runs from the conserved cysteine through the conserved F or W. The order of the fields is D gene, V gene, clone size, J gene, CDR3 DNA, CDR3 protein. D genes are given only for firm matches. Expanded clones get a size class; other rows say once, few or many, or leave the size out.

TRBD1,TRBV9,few,TRBJ2-7,TGTGCCAGCAGCCCTCCCGACAGGGCCTACGAGCAGTACTTC,CASSPPDRAYEQYF
TRBD1,TRBV27,-,TRBJ2-7,TGTGCCAGCAGCCTGAGACAGGGAAGATTAAGCGAGCAGTACTTC,CASSLRQGRLSEQYF
-,TRBV2,many,TRBJ1-6,TGTGCCAGCAGTGAAAGGCGGGATAATTCACCCCTCCACTTT,CASSERRDNSPLHF
-,TRBV28,many,TRBJ2-5,TGTGCCAGCAGTTCCTTAATTGAGACCCAGTACTTC,CASSSLIETQYF
-,TRBV12-5,few,TRBJ2-1,TGTGCTAGTGGCCGATCGGACGGAGTAGCCAATGAGCAGTTCTTC,CASGRSDGVANEQFF
-,TRBV7-3,many,TRBJ2-3,TGTGCCAGCAGCCCCCAGGGGTGGGTCACAGATACGCAGTATTTT,CASSPQGWVTDTQYF
-,TRBV6-5,many,TRBJ1-1,TGTGCCAGCAGTTACGGTCGGAACACTGAAGCTTTCTTT,CASSYGRNTEAFF
TRBD2,TRBV9,few,TRBJ2-7,TGTGCCAGCAGCATTGGACTAGCGTCCTCCTACGAGCAGTACTTC,CASSIGLASSYEQYF
TRBD1,TRBV5-1,-,TRBJ1-2,TGCGCCAGCAGCGACGACAGGGGCTATGGCTACACCTTC,CASSDDRGYGYTF
TRBD2,TRBV29-1,many,TRBJ2-7,TGCAGCGTAAGAACTAGCGGCTCCTACGAGCAGTACTTC,CSVRTSGSYEQYF
-,TRBV2,-,TRBJ2-7,TGTGCCAGCAGTGACAGGGGCCCCTACGAGCAGTACTTC,CASSDRGPYEQYF
-,TRBV7-2,-,TRBJ2-2,TGTGCCAGCAGCACGAGGCTCGGAGCCGGGGAGCTGTTTTTT,CASSTRLGAGELFF
-,TRBV19,-,TRBJ1-6,TGTGCCAGTAGTATGGGTGGAGGCGGATCACCCCTCCACTTT,CASSMGGGGSPLHF
TRBD1,TRBV29-1,many,TRBJ2-5,TGCAGCGTCGACGACAGGGCAACGAAGTACTTC,CSVDDRATKYF
TRBD2,TRBV11-3,few,TRBJ2-1,TGTGCCAGCAGCTTATGGGAGCGGGATCACAATGAGCAGTTCTTC,CASSLWERDHNEQFF
TRBD2,TRBV5-1,many,TRBJ2-3,TGCGCCAGCAGCTTGTCGGGACTAGCGGGAGGGGACGATACGCAGTATTTT,CASSLSGLAGGDDTQYF
-,TRBV19,-,TRBJ1-5,TGTGCCAGTAGTATTCGGGGGGACGGCAATCAGCCCCAGCATTTT,CASSIRGDGNQPQHF
-,TRBV7-9,many,TRBJ2-7,TGTGCCAGCAGCGGGAGGACGACCTACGAGCAGTACTTC,CASSGRTTYEQYF
-,TRBV28,many,TRBJ1-5,TGTGCCAGCAGTTTAAGGGGATTCAATCAGCCCCAGCATTTT,CASSLRGFNQPQHF
-,TRBV20-1,-,TRBJ2-1,TGCAGTGCTAGAGATCCGGTTGTGGCCTCCTACAATGAGCAGTTCTTC,CSARDPVVASYNEQFF
TRBD1,TRBV28,-,TRBJ2-2,TGTGCCAGCAGAGAGACAGGGGGCCGGTCCGGGGAGCTGTTTTTT,CASRETGGRSGELFF
-,TRBV12-3/TRBV12-4,many,TRBJ1-5,TGTGCCAGCAGTCCCACCGTGAGCAATCAGCCCCAGCATTTT,CASSPTVSNQPQHF
-,TRBV11-2,many,TRBJ1-1,TGTGCCAGCAGCGGAGGCAGCTTTACTGAAGCTTTCTTT,CASSGGSFTEAFF
-,TRBV15,many,TRBJ2-3,TGTGCCACCAGCGGTCGAACGGGGGCAGATACGCAGTATTTT,CATSGRTGADTQYF
-,TRBV30,few,TRBJ1-3,TGTGCCTGGAGTACCACCGGAAACACCATATATTTT,CAWSTTGNTIYF
-,TRBV9,few,TRBJ2-3,TGTGCCAGCAGCTTCCACAGGGATACGCAGTATTTT,CASSFHRDTQYF
-,TRBV20-1,many,TRBJ1-1,TGCAGTGCTAGAGTCCACAGGGAGGCATCGGGTGCTTTCTTT,CSARVHREASGAFF
-,TRBV18,few,TRBJ2-7,TGTGCCAGCTCACCACCGGGTGGGGGCGTCGAGCAGTACTTC,CASSPPGGGVEQYF
TRBD1,TRBV2,many,TRBJ1-2,TGTGCCAGCAGTGTGACAGGGTACCATGGCTACACCTTC,CASSVTGYHGYTF
TRBD1,TRBV3-1,-,TRBJ2-6,TGTGCCAGCAGCCAAGGATACGGGACAGGGCTTACTGGGGCCAACGTCCTGACTTTC,CASSQGYGTGLTGANVLTF
TRBD1,TRBV29-1,many,TRBJ1-2,TGCAGCGTTCTTCCGGGACAGATAAATGGCTACACCTTC,CSVLPGQINGYTF
TRBD2,TRBV6-2/TRBV6-3,-,TRBJ2-5,TGTGCCAGCAGTTACAATGGACTAGCGGCCCTCCAGGGGACCCGGTACTTC,CASSYNGLAALQGTRYF
-,TRBV5-8,many,TRBJ1-1,TGTGCCCTTATGGCAGGCCTCCGAAACACTGAAGCTTTCTTT,CALMAGLRNTEAFF
-,TRBV9,few,TRBJ2-3,TGTGCCAGCAGCCCGCTTTGGGGCACAGATACGCAGTATTTT,CASSPLWGTDTQYF
TRBD1,TRBV28,many,TRBJ2-1,TGTGCCAGCAGTTTGGCGGACAGGGGGCCGGATGAGCAGTTCTTC,CASSLADRGPDEQFF
-,TRBV18,few,TRBJ2-6,TGTGCCAGCTCACCACCGGCTCGTCCTAACCCTGGGGCCAACGTCCTGACTTTC,CASSPPARPNPGANVLTF
-,TRBV30,many,TRBJ2-7,TGTGCCTGGAGTGTACATAGCAGGGGCACCTACGAGCAGTACTTC,CAWSVHSRGTYEQYF
-,TRBV6-1,few,TRBJ2-5,TGTGCCAGCAGTGAAGAGCCTAGATTGGTCCAAGAGACCCAGTACTTC,CASSEEPRLVQETQYF
-,TRBV7-6,few,TRBJ1-2,TGTGCCAGCAGCTTAGCTGGGGGTGCACAGGGCTACACCTTC,CASSLAGGAQGYTF
-,TRBV28,many,TRBJ1-4,TGTGCCAGCACAGGGGCTAATGAAAAACTGTTTTTT,CASTGANEKLFF
-,TRBV30,many,TRBJ2-3,TGTGCCTGGCCCTTCGAGGATACGCAGTATTTT,CAWPFEDTQYF
-,TRBV29-1,-,TRBJ2-5,TGCAGCGCCTGTAGGGCTAACCAAGAGACCCAGTACTTC,CSACRANQETQYF
TRBD2,TRBV4-1,many,TRBJ2-3,TGCGCCAGCAGCGACTTCGGGACTAGCGGCACAGATACGCAGTATTTT,CASSDFGTSGTDTQYF
-,TRBV30,-,TRBJ2-7,TGTGCCTGGAGTGGGGGCTACTACGAGCAGTACTTC,CAWSGGYYEQYF
TRBD2,TRBV20-1,-,TRBJ2-5,TGCAGTGCTCAGACTAGCGGGATTCTGATGGGTAATCAAGAGACCCAGTACTTC,CSAQTSGILMGNQETQYF
-,TRBV18,many,TRBJ2-1,TGTGCCAGCTCACCACCCAGCCTCAATGAGCAGTTCTTC,CASSPPSLNEQFF
-,TRBV3-1,many,TRBJ1-3,TGTGCCAGCAGCCCTGGAGGGCACGGAAACACCATATATTTT,CASSPGGHGNTIYF
TRBD1,TRBV18,many,TRBJ2-7,TGTGCCAGCTCACCAAGGGGACAGGGACTCTACGAGCAGTACTTC,CASSPRGQGLYEQYF
-,TRBV20-1,many,TRBJ2-1,TGCAGTGCTAGAATTGTACAGAACAATGAGCAGTTCTTC,CSARIVQNNEQFF